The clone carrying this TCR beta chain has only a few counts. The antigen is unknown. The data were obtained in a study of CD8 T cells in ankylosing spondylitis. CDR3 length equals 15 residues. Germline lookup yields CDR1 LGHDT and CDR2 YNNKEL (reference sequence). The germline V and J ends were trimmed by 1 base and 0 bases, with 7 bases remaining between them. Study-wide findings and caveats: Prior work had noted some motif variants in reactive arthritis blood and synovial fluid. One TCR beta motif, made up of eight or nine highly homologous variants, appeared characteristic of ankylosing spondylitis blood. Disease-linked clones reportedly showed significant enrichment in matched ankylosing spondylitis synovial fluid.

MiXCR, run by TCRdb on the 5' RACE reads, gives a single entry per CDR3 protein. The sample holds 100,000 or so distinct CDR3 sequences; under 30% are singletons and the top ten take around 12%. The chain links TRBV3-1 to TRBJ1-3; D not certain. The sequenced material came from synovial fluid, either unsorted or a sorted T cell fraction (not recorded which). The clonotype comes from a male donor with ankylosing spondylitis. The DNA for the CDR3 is TGTGCCAGCAGCCAAGGGACCCTCTCTGGAAACACCATATATTTT. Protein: CASSQGTLSGNTIYF.